Sequencing of this T cell receptor (beta chain) was carried out in a study of T cells in Graves' hyperthyroidism and ophthalmopathy. Whole-study findings and limits: Among thyroid clonotypes expanded above 0.001, most also appeared in blood.

Amplification of TCR beta CDR3 regions used RNA as the template. The study used the HTBI primer set for a first-round RT-PCR of the TCR CDR3. TCRdb itself ran the multiplex PCR reads through MiXCR, one entry per CDR3 protein. The sample has about half a million distinct CDR3 sequences; approximately 22% are singletons. This CDR3 is 14 amino acids long. V shed 8 bases, J shed 2 bases, and the junction held 7 bases outside the gene matches. The germline gives CDR1 MNHNS, CDR2 SASEGT. This clonotype was seen a few times. The antigen remains unidentified. The sequenced sample was blood. The TCR sequence derives from a woman between 65 and 79 years old with Graves' ophthalmopathy. V gene TRBV6-1 combines with J gene TRBJ2-3, with 7 bases matching TRBD2. The CDR3 here is CASGGDFSTDTQYF. CDR3 coding DNA: TGTGCCAGCGGGGGGGACTTTTCCACAGATACGCAGTATTTT.